The 28 T cell receptor beta chains below come from one sample, sequenced in a study of circulating tumor DNA in untreated peripheral T-cell lymphoma. Assay: immunoSEQ multiplex PCR; the TCRdb copy retains only in-frame clones and omits some. Counted here are 1,300 or so clones, approximately 70% occurring once; the ten biggest clones make up 14% to 15%. The sample taken for sequencing was cell-free DNA from blood serum. The source of these receptors is a human donor with peripheral T-cell lymphoma.

The J gene is TRBJ1-5, the V gene TRBV4-1, with D tentatively TRBD1 (5 bases). The V end was cut by 6 bases, the J end by 4 bases, with 10 bases between. CDR3 size: 13 residues. Germline CDR1 and CDR2: MGHRA and YSYEKL. CDR3 sequence: CASSRRTNQPQHF. The CDR3 DNA is TGCGCCAGCAGTAGGAGGACAAATCAGCCCCAGCATTTT.

V usage is TRBV15 and J usage is TRBJ2-7; D unresolved. V was pared by 3 bases and J by 0 bases, with 12 bases between. The length of the CDR3 is 15 residues. Germline V lookup: CDR1 LNHNV, CDR2 YYDKDF (reference sequence). The CDR3 bases are TGTGCCACCAGCAGTGACTGGGTAAACTCCTACGAGCAGTACTTC. Translation gives CATSSDWVNSYEQYF.

The rearrangement joins TRBV9 to TRBJ2-7, with TRBD1 matching 8 bases. The CDR3 contains 15 residues. The trim removed 1 base at V and 7 bases at J, leaving 10 bases unmatched. CDR1 SGDLS and CDR2 YYNGEE come from the germline V gene. CDR3 sequence: CASSVYGQGAEEQYF. In DNA form, the CDR3 reads TGTGCCAGCAGCGTATACGGGCAGGGGGCCGAAGAGCAGTACTTC. Drawing the rest from reference TRBV9 and TRBJ2-7, the complete variable domain is DSGVTQTPKHLITATGQRVTLRCSPRSGDLSVYWYQQSLDQGLQFLIQYYNGEERAKGNILERFSAQQFPDLHSELNLSSLELGDSALYFCASSVYGQGAEEQYFGPGTRLTVT.

The genes are TRBV28 and TRBJ2-2; the D gene could be TRBD1 or TRBD2 (5 bases each). The V gene's germline CDR1 is MDHEN and CDR2 SYDVKM. The CDR3 consists of 13 residues. V lost 3 bases and J lost 5, with 7 bases in between. The CDR3 spells CASSLGETGELFF. The CDR3 DNA reads TGTGCCAGCAGTTTGGGGGAGACCGGGGAGCTGTTTTTT.

The chain is built from TRBV30 and TRBJ1-1; 12 bases align to TRBD1. The CDR3 has 16 residues. J was trimmed by 3 bases and V by 1 base; bases with no gene match: 6. Looked up from germline, CDR1 is GTSNPN and CDR2 is SVGIG (reference sequence). CDR3 in amino acids: CAWSGGTGGYYTEAFF. The CDR3 bases are TGTGCCTGGAGTGGAGGGACAGGGGGCTATTACACTGAAGCTTTCTTT.

The V call is TRBV10-3, the J call TRBJ1-6, with D unclear. CDR3 length: 15 residues. CDR1 ENHRY and CDR2 SYGVKD come from the germline V gene. Trimming removed 0 bases from V and 4 bases from J, with 7 bases in between. The CDR3 DNA follows: TGTGCCATCAGTGAGTCCAGATTGTATAATTCACCCCTCCACTTT. It specifies CAISESRLYNSPLHF.

This clone was recorded only once. V and J are TRBV7-9 and TRBJ2-3; D not resolved. Trimming left V 3 bases short and J 5 bases short, with 6 bases between. CDR3 length: 12 residues. CDR1 is SEHNR and CDR2 is FQNEAQ in the germline V gene (reference sequence). The DNA for the CDR3 is TGTGCCAGCAGCTTTGGGGAAGATACGCAGTATTTT. The encoded protein is CASSFGEDTQYF.

The genes are TRBV5-4 and TRBJ2-3; 8 positions match TRBD2. The CDR3 sequence is 16 residues long. Losses at the gene ends were 0 bases for V and 1 base for J; bases not matched to a gene: 4. Looked up from germline, CDR1 is SGHNT and CDR2 is YYREEE (reference sequence). The CDR3 nucleotides are TGTGCCAGCAGCTTGGCCCGGGGGGGTCGCACAGATACGCAGTATTTT. Its protein is CASSLARGGRTDTQYF.

The chain is built from TRBV12-5 and TRBJ2-3; no definite D call. CDR3 length: 17 amino acids. The germline V gene has CDR1 LGHNT and CDR2 FRNRAP. V lost 0 bases and J lost 0, with 13 bases in between. CDR3 sequence reads: CASGLVPREASTDTQYF. Written as DNA, the CDR3 is TGTGCTAGTGGTTTGGTACCAAGGGAAGCTAGCACAGATACGCAGTATTTT.

This chain links TRBV28 with TRBJ1-2; 8 bases are shared with TRBD1. Germline loops: CDR1 MDHEN, CDR2 SYDVKM. The junction had 4 bases not matched to a gene; V was cut back by 5 bases and J by 2 bases. The CDR3 has 14 residues. The CDR3 region has the DNA TGTGCCAGCAGTAGCTGGACAGGGAACTATGGCTACACCTTC. Translated, it gives CASSSWTGNYGYTF.

This clone counts as large. The genes are TRBV11-1 and TRBJ2-5; D ambiguous. The CDR3 contains 14 residues. The V end was cut by 2 bases, the J end by 5 bases, with 12 bases between. In germline, CDR1 is SGHAT, CDR2 FQDESV (reference sequence). The CDR3 here is CASSLLLGHETQYF. The CDR3 DNA follows: TGTGCCAGCAGCTTACTCCTTGGTCATGAGACCCAGTACTTC. The variable domain in full, completed from reference TRBV11-1 and TRBJ2-5, reads EAEVAQSPRYKITEKSQAVAFWCDPISGHATLYWYRQILGQGPELLVQFQDESVVDDSQLPKDRFSAERLKGVDSTLKIQPAELGDSAMYLCASSLLLGHETQYFGPGTRLLVL.

The gene calls are TRBV11-2 and TRBJ2-7, with 8 nucleotides matching TRBD2. The germline V gene encodes CDR1 SGHAT and CDR2 FQNNGV. J lost 0 bases, V lost 5 bases, and 18 bases had no gene match. CDR3 size: 19 residues. The CDR3 bases are TGTGCCAGCAGCCCCATTCGTAGGGTGCGCGCGGGGGGCTCCTACGAGCAGTACTTC. Translating gives CASSPIRRVRAGGSYEQYF.

This clone was counted a single time. The chain joins TRBV29-1 to TRBJ1-3; a possible D gene is TRBD1 (5 bases). V lost 4 bases and J 11 bases, leaving 12 bases between the germline ends. There are 11 residues in the CDR3. The germline V gene has CDR1 SQVTM and CDR2 ANQGSEA. The CDR3 DNA is TGCAGCGTTGCAGGGTCCCGAGCCATATATTTT. Its protein product is CSVAGSRAIYF. Full variable domain (outside the CDR3, taken from reference TRBV29-1 and TRBJ1-3): SAVISQKPSRDICQRGTSLTIQCQVDSQVTMMFWYRQQPGQSLTLIATANQGSEATYESGFVIDKFPISRPNLTFSTLTVSNMSPEDSSIYLCSVAGSRAIYFGEGSWLTVV.

The chain carries TRBV7-7 and TRBJ1-4, with D unclear. V was clipped by 8 bases and J by 6 bases, with 16 bases between them. The CDR3 is 14 amino acids. From germline, CDR1 is SSHAT and CDR2 FNYEAQ (reference sequence). CDR3 sequence (DNA): TGTGCCAGCTACAGACCAGAACAATATGAAAAACTGTTTTTT. Residues: CASYRPEQYEKLFF.

The chain employs TRBV2 and TRBJ2-5, with TRBD2 matching 9 bases. V gave up 3 bases and J gave up 6 bases; unmatched junction bases: 8. Looked up from germline, CDR1 is SNHLY and CDR2 is FYNNEI. The CDR3 runs 15 residues. CDR3 sequence: CASSDVREGRKTQYF. CDR3 nucleotide sequence: TGTGCCAGCAGTGACGTGCGGGAGGGCCGAAAGACCCAGTACTTC.

This clone was seen once. This chain uses TRBV6-5 with TRBJ2-7; the D call may be TRBD1 or TRBD2 (6 bases each). CDR1 and CDR2 (germline): MNHEY, SVGAGI. Trimming pared 0 bases from V and 2 bases from J, leaving 11 bases between. The CDR3 consists of 15 residues. This CDR3 reads CASSYSKRGAYEQYF. The CDR3 DNA reads TGTGCCAGCAGTTACTCGAAAAGGGGGGCCTACGAGCAGTACTTC.

The chain employs TRBV7-9 and TRBJ2-2; no clear D. V was cut by 7 bases and J by 4 bases, with 13 bases left in between. This CDR3 is 14 amino acids long. The germline V gene encodes CDR1 SEHNR and CDR2 FQNEAQ (reference sequence). CDR3 amino acids: CASTPPEGTGELFF. In DNA, the CDR3 is TGTGCCAGCACCCCCCCCGAAGGCACCGGGGAGCTGTTTTTT.

This clone was seen a single time. The V and J genes are TRBV4-1 and TRBJ1-6; no definite D call. The V and J ends lost 1 base and 7 bases respectively, with 8 bases between them. The V gene's germline CDR1 is MGHRA and CDR2 YSYEKL. The CDR3 length is 14 residues. The CDR3 nucleotides read TGCGCCAGCAGCCAAGGGGTCCTAAATTCACCCCTCCACTTT. Its protein product is CASSQGVLNSPLHF.

The V call is TRBV7-9, the J call TRBJ1-4, with D uncertain. This CDR3 comprises 15 residues. Germline V gene sequence: CDR1 SEHNR, CDR2 FQNEAQ (reference sequence). V was pared by 1 base and J by 7 bases, with 13 bases between. CDR3 nucleotides: TGTGCCAGCAGCTTAGGCTCTACCTGGGGTGAAAAACTGTTTTTT. Its translation: CASSLGSTWGEKLFF.

CDR3 residues: CASSSPDSNYEQYF. CDR3 coding DNA: TGTGCCAGCAGTTCCCCAGACAGTAACTACGAGCAGTACTTC. The chain links TRBV28 to TRBJ2-7, with a weak D call TRBD1 (5 bases). V was clipped by 4 bases and J by 3 bases, with 13 bases between them. This CDR3 has 14 amino acids. Germline V gives CDR1 MDHEN, CDR2 SYDVKM.

This clone has only one observation. The V call is TRBV2, the J call TRBJ2-5; TRBD1 is a possible D gene (5 bases). The CDR3 extends over 13 amino acids. V was shortened by 3 bases and J by 4 bases, with 9 bases between the two germline ends. Germline-derived CDR1 and CDR2 are SNHLY and FYNNEI. CDR3 coding DNA: TGTGCCAGCAGTGAGCAGGGTGGAGAGACCCAGTACTTC. Amino acid sequence: CASSEQGGETQYF. Combining the CDR3 with reference TRBV2 and TRBJ2-5 gives the whole variable domain EPEVTQTPSHQVTQMGQEVILRCVPISNHLYFYWYRQILGQKVEFLVSFYNNEISEKSEIFDDQFSVERPDGSNFTLKIRSTKLEDSAMYFCASSEQGGETQYFGPGTRLLVL.

This clone came up once. The chain carries TRBV5-1 and TRBJ1-2; 7 positions agree with TRBD1. The germline V gene has CDR1 SGHRS and CDR2 YFSETQ. V lost 4 bases, J lost 4 bases, and 13 bases stayed unmatched. The length of the CDR3 is 16 residues. This CDR3 reads CASSPRDRVIGYGYTF. CDR3 nucleotides: TGCGCCAGCAGCCCCCGAGACAGGGTTATTGGCTATGGCTACACCTTC.

This clone came up once. The CDR3 bases are TGCGCCAGCAGCCTCGTAGGTGGAGGGGTGTACAATGAGCAGTTCTTC. This codes for CASSLVGGGVYNEQFF. The rearrangement uses TRBV4-1 and TRBJ2-1, with D perhaps TRBD2 (6 bases). Germline assignment: CDR1 MGHRA and CDR2 YSYEKL. The CDR3 consists of 16 residues. Trimming took off 4 bases at V and 4 bases at J, with 17 bases between the two ends.

The rearrangement links TRBV30 to TRBJ2-7; possibly TRBD2 for D (6 bases). The CDR3 totals 14 residues. The germline V gene has CDR1 GTSNPN and CDR2 SVGIG (reference sequence). V shed 2 bases and J shed 2 bases, with 13 bases lying between them. CDR3 DNA: TGTGCCTGGAGTCCCGGGACGGGGGCCTACGAGCAGTACTTC. Its protein product is CAWSPGTGAYEQYF.

The gene calls are TRBV2 and TRBJ2-7; 10 positions agree with TRBD2. Unmatched junction bases numbered 6, after V lost 6 bases and J lost 1 base. The CDR3 runs 15 residues. The germline V gene has CDR1 SNHLY and CDR2 FYNNEI. DNA for the CDR3: TGTGCCAGCAGCGCATCTAGCGGGAGTTCCTACGAGCAGTACTTC. Residues: CASSASSGSSYEQYF. The full variable domain, with the rest looked up from reference TRBV2 and TRBJ2-7, is EPEVTQTPSHQVTQMGQEVILRCVPISNHLYFYWYRQILGQKVEFLVSFYNNEISEKSEIFDDQFSVERPDGSNFTLKIRSTKLEDSAMYFCASSASSGSSYEQYFGPGTRLTVT.

This rearrangement joins TRBV4-1 to TRBJ2-3; D is perhaps TRBD1 or TRBD2 (5 bases each). This CDR3 has 17 amino acids. V was clipped by 2 bases and J by 5 bases, with 20 bases between them. Germline-derived CDR1 and CDR2 are MGHRA and YSYEKL. The CDR3 coding sequence is TGCGCCAGCAGCCAAACCCCGGGACCGAGATCTTTAGATACGCAGTATTTT. Translating gives CASSQTPGPRSLDTQYF.

In DNA, the CDR3 is TGTGCCAGCAGTTTCTCTGGGACAGGGTCCTACGAGCAGTACTTC. It encodes CASSFSGTGSYEQYF. V and J are TRBV28 and TRBJ2-7; 9 nucleotides agree with TRBD1. The germline CDR1 and CDR2 sequences are MDHEN and SYDVKM. Unmatched junction bases numbered 4, after V lost 3 bases and J lost 1 base. The length of the CDR3 is 15 residues.

The CDR3 sequence: CASSPDRATGNTIYF. CDR3 nucleotides: TGCGCCAGCAGCCCGGACAGGGCGACTGGAAACACCATATATTTT. The chain is built from TRBV5-1 and TRBJ1-3; TRBD1 aligns across 8 bases. Germline values: CDR1 SGHRS, CDR2 YFSETQ. The CDR3 spans 15 residues. V was pared by 4 bases and J by 2 bases, with 5 bases of the junction left unmatched.